Shown below are 25 T cell receptor beta chains from a single sample sequenced in a study of cytomegalovirus exposure and HLA in healthy donors. 13 Jbeta primers and 60 Vbeta primers were used for the PCR. Here immunoSEQ multiplex PCR was the method, and the copy in TCRdb shows in-frame clones only, minus some. The repertoire includes roughly 180,000 clones, 84% of them detected once, and roughly 5% sits in the top ten. Material for sequencing was PBMCs. The source is a man aged 18 to 29 in good health and CMV-seronegative.

This chain connects TRBV2 to TRBJ2-3, with 9 bases aligning to TRBD2. The V gene's germline CDR1 is SNHLY and CDR2 FYNNEI. This CDR3 comprises 15 residues. The trim removed 2 bases at V and 3 bases at J, leaving 3 bases unmatched. CDR3 in amino acids: CASSETGLATDTQYF. The CDR3 DNA reads as TGTGCCAGCAGTGAAACGGGACTAGCTACAGATACGCAGTATTTT.

The rearrangement joins TRBV7-3 to TRBJ2-1, with 12 bases aligning to TRBD1. Germline assignment: CDR1 SGHTA and CDR2 FQGTGA. The CDR3 spans 18 residues. V shed 1 base, J shed 9 bases, and the junction held 13 bases outside the gene matches. Here the CDR3 DNA reads TGTGCCAGCAGCTTAATCCGGGACAGGGGGCGCGAAGGTTGTGAGCAGTTCTTC. This codes for CASSLIRDRGREGCEQFF.

V usage is TRBV4-2 and J usage is TRBJ2-7, with a tentative D call TRBD2 (6 bases). The CDR3 spans 17 residues. Trimming pared 1 base from V and 0 bases from J, leaving 16 bases between. Germline CDR1 reads LGHNA; CDR2 reads YNFKEQ. The CDR3 DNA is TGTGCCAGCAGCCAAGTCCCTGGTAGCGGTCACTCCTACGAGCAGTACTTC. It specifies CASSQVPGSGHSYEQYF.

The genes are TRBV5-1 and TRBJ1-5, with TRBD1 identical over 8 bases. Germline CDR1 SGHRS, CDR2 YFSETQ. The length of the CDR3 is 19 residues. Losses at the gene ends were 6 bases for V and 6 bases for J; bases not matched to a gene: 23. CDR3 DNA sequence: TGCGCCAGCAACTTAACGAAATCCCAGGGGGCGTCGGGTTCTCAGCCCCAGCATTTT. It is translated as CASNLTKSQGASGSQPQHF.

V gene TRBV5-6 combines with J gene TRBJ1-5, with 7 positions matching TRBD1. Germline assignment: CDR1 SGHDT and CDR2 YYEEEE. The CDR3 sequence is 14 residues long. V was clipped by 4 bases and J by 2 bases; unmatched bases: 3. The CDR3 region is CASSDRVGNQPQHF. DNA for the CDR3: TGTGCCAGCAGCGACAGGGTTGGCAATCAGCCCCAGCATTTT.

The V call is TRBV4-1, the J call TRBJ2-5, with TRBD2 matching over 9 bases. The J call is doubtful: the DNA matches TRBJ2-7 better. CDR1 is MGHRA and CDR2 is YSYEKL in the germline V gene. The CDR3 length is 16 residues. CDR3 loop: CASSHFLIAGGYEQYF. The DNA of the CDR3 is TGCGCCAGCAGCCATTTCCTTATTGCGGGAGGGTACGAGCAGTACTTC.

The CDR3 here is CASSYSINRDGYTF. CDR3 nucleotides: TGTGCCAGCAGTTACTCGATCAACAGGGATGGCTACACCTTC. This chain connects TRBV6-6 to TRBJ1-2; D possibly corresponds to TRBD1 (6 bases). The V gene lost 0 bases and the J gene lost 6 bases, with 11 bases spanning the gap. Germline loops: CDR1 MNHNY, CDR2 SVGAGI (reference sequence). The CDR3 totals 14 residues.

The V gene is TRBV6-5, the J gene TRBJ2-7; weak D call: TRBD2 (6 bases). Germline CDR1 and CDR2: MNHEY and SVGAGI. Between the trimmed V and J ends, which lost 4 bases and 0 bases, there was a span of 13 bases. The CDR3 loop spans 15 amino acids. CDR3 sequence (DNA): TGTGCCAGCAGTTCCCTGGACGGGAGCTCCTACGAGCAGTACTTC. Protein sequence: CASSSLDGSSYEQYF.

This clone was counted a single time. The chain has TRBV29-1 and TRBJ1-1; tentatively, D is TRBD1 (6 bases). The CDR3 has 13 residues. The V and J ends lost 2 bases and 5 bases respectively, with 12 bases between them. The germline CDR1 and CDR2 sequences are SQVTM and ANQGSEA. The CDR3 is CSVESGGGTEAFF. CDR3 nucleotide sequence: TGCAGCGTTGAATCGGGGGGCGGAACTGAAGCTTTCTTT.

This sequence joins TRBV7-8 and TRBJ2-7; D is unclear. The germline V and J ends were trimmed by 1 base and 3 bases, with 13 bases remaining between them. Germline V lookup: CDR1 SGHVS, CDR2 FQNEAQ. The CDR3 spans 15 residues. CDR3 DNA: TGTGCCAGCAGCTTAGTTCGGTTTTCGAGCTACGAGCAGTACTTC. Amino acid sequence: CASSLVRFSSYEQYF.

This sequence joins TRBV25-1 and TRBJ2-3, with 10 positions matching TRBD2. Trimming cost V 5 bases and J 3 bases; bases outside gene matches: 5. CDR1 MGHDK and CDR2 SYGVNS come from the germline V gene. The CDR3 has 15 amino acids. The CDR3 sequence: CASSKAGGLTDTQYF. The CDR3 coding sequence is TGTGCCAGCAGTAAAGCGGGAGGGTTGACAGATACGCAGTATTTT. The full variable domain, completed using reference TRBV25-1 and TRBJ2-3, is EADIYQTPRYLVIGTGKKITLECSQTMGHDKMYWYQQDPGMELHLIHYSYGVNSTEKGDLSSESTVSRIRTEHFPLTLESARPSHTSQYLCASSKAGGLTDTQYFGPGTRLTVL.

V and J are TRBV28 and TRBJ2-7; no clear D gene. The CDR3 totals 12 residues. The V gene's germline CDR1 is MDHEN and CDR2 SYDVKM. Trimming left V 7 bases short and J 3 bases short, with 10 bases between. CDR3 loop: CASTDYFYEQYF. In nucleotides, the CDR3 is TGTGCCAGCACAGATTATTTCTACGAGCAGTACTTC. The complete variable domain, with remaining parts taken from reference TRBV28 and TRBJ2-7, reads DVKVTQSSRYLVKRTGEKVFLECVQDMDHENMFWYRQDPGLGLRLIYFSYDVKMKEKGDIPEGYSVSREKKERFSLILESASTNQTSMYLCASTDYFYEQYFGPGTRLTVT.

The DNA for the CDR3 is TGTGCCAGCACAAGACAGGGTACCCTGAACACTGAAGCTTTCTTT. Its translation is CASTRQGTLNTEAFF. The genes are TRBV6-5 and TRBJ1-1; 7 bases agree with TRBD1. CDR1 and CDR2 from the germline V gene are MNHEY and SVGAGI. CDR3 size: 15 residues. V lost 7 bases and J lost 0; bases outside the gene matches: 8.

The chain carries TRBV2 and TRBJ2-5; TRBD1 matches at 11 bases. Germline V gives CDR1 SNHLY, CDR2 FYNNEI. The V gene end was trimmed by 2 bases and the J gene end by 1 base; junction bases not matched to a gene: 3. This CDR3 contains 16 residues. CDR3 nucleotide sequence: TGTGCCAGCAGTGAAACGGGGACAGGGGGCCAAGAGACCCAGTACTTC. Translated, it gives CASSETGTGGQETQYF.

V and J are TRBV2 and TRBJ1-5; no clear D. The length of the CDR3 is 13 residues. Germline CDR1 and CDR2: SNHLY and FYNNEI. Deletions cut 4 bases from V and 3 bases from J, with 7 bases between. CDR3 residues: CASSAVPNQPQHF. In DNA form, the CDR3 reads TGTGCCAGCAGTGCTGTCCCCAATCAGCCCCAGCATTTT.

J is TRBJ2-2 and V is TRBV28; 8 nucleotides agree with TRBD2. Losses at the gene ends were 4 bases for V and 1 base for J; bases not matched to a gene: 11. Per the germline V gene, CDR1 is MDHEN and CDR2 is SYDVKM. The CDR3 covers 18 residues. CDR3 bases: TGTGCCAGCAGTTCCACAAGGTGGGGGACTAGGAACACCGGGGAGCTGTTTTTT. This sequence encodes CASSSTRWGTRNTGELFF.

The chain links TRBV6-1 to TRBJ1-2; no firm D call. The germline V and J ends were trimmed by 3 bases and 2 bases, with 7 bases remaining between them. CDR3 length: 13 residues. Germline assignment: CDR1 MNHNS and CDR2 SASEGT. This chain's CDR3 is CASSERENYGYTF. DNA for the CDR3: TGTGCCAGCAGTGAGCGCGAAAACTATGGCTACACCTTC.

This chain connects TRBV7-8 to TRBJ2-1; D remains unclear. The germline V and J ends were trimmed by 5 bases and 7 bases, with 9 bases remaining between them. The germline V gene encodes CDR1 SGHVS and CDR2 FQNEAQ. The CDR3 spans 12 residues. CDR3 loop: CASSPYSNEQFF. The CDR3 coding sequence is TGTGCCAGCAGCCCATACTCGAATGAGCAGTTCTTC.

The chain has TRBV27 and TRBJ1-4; D is possibly TRBD1 (5 bases). This CDR3 has 12 amino acids. Germline CDR1 MNHEY, CDR2 SMNVEV (reference sequence). The V and J ends lost 8 bases and 8 bases respectively, with 12 bases between them. The CDR3 loop reads CASGRGGEKLFF. CDR3 DNA sequence: TGTGCCAGCGGGCGTGGGGGGGAAAAACTGTTTTTT.

CDR3 nucleotide sequence: TGTGCCAGCAGCCCTAGGACAGGGCATGGCTACACCTTC. Residues: CASSPRTGHGYTF. This chain connects TRBV6-5 to TRBJ1-2; 8 positions agree with TRBD1. Germline V gives CDR1 MNHEY, CDR2 SVGAGI. CDR3 length equals 13 residues. J lost 6 bases, V lost 6 bases, and 6 bases had no gene match.

V and J are TRBV4-1 and TRBJ2-6; perhaps TRBD1 as D (5 bases). From germline, CDR1 is MGHRA and CDR2 YSYEKL. The CDR3 spans 19 residues. The ends were cut back, 0 bases at V and 5 bases at J, with 20 bases in the middle. The CDR3 DNA is TGCGCCAGCAGCCAAGATCTAGGGGCAGGGAATTTAAGGGCCAACGTCCTGACTTTC. Protein: CASSQDLGAGNLRANVLTF.

Only a few counts were recorded for this clone. The chain carries TRBV27 and TRBJ2-7; D gene uncertain. The CDR3 loop spans 14 amino acids. The germline gives CDR1 MNHEY, CDR2 SMNVEV (reference sequence). V was shortened by 2 bases and J by 3 bases, with 11 bases between the two germline ends. CDR3 DNA: TGTGCCAGCAGTTTACGCGGTGCCCGCTACGAGCAGTACTTC. It is translated as CASSLRGARYEQYF.

The chain joins TRBV5-1 to TRBJ1-2; 9 bases map to TRBD1. The CDR3 spans 15 residues. With V trimmed by 4 bases and J by 8 bases, 12 bases remained unmatched. Germline loops: CDR1 SGHRS, CDR2 YFSETQ. This CDR3 is CASSLGTGWYEGYTF. DNA for the CDR3: TGCGCCAGCAGCCTTGGGACAGGGTGGTATGAGGGCTACACCTTC.

The CDR3 region has the DNA TGTGCCAGCAGTTACTCGAGCCCTACCCCAGGCTACACCTTC. Translation gives CASSYSSPTPGYTF. The gene calls are TRBV6-5 and TRBJ1-2; no firm D call. The V and J ends lost 0 bases and 8 bases respectively, with 13 bases between them. The CDR3 loop spans 14 amino acids. Germline V gene data show CDR1 as MNHEY and CDR2 as SVGAGI.

This clone was seen just once. The chain recombines TRBV7-9 with TRBJ2-2; TRBD1 matches at 11 bases. Germline lookup yields CDR1 SEHNR and CDR2 FQNEAQ (reference sequence). J gave up 6 bases and V 2 bases, and 5 bases lay outside the gene matches. The CDR3 runs to 16 residues. The CDR3 loop is CASSLLGTGGSGELFF. Here the CDR3 DNA reads TGTGCCAGCAGCTTATTAGGGACAGGGGGATCCGGGGAGCTGTTTTTT.